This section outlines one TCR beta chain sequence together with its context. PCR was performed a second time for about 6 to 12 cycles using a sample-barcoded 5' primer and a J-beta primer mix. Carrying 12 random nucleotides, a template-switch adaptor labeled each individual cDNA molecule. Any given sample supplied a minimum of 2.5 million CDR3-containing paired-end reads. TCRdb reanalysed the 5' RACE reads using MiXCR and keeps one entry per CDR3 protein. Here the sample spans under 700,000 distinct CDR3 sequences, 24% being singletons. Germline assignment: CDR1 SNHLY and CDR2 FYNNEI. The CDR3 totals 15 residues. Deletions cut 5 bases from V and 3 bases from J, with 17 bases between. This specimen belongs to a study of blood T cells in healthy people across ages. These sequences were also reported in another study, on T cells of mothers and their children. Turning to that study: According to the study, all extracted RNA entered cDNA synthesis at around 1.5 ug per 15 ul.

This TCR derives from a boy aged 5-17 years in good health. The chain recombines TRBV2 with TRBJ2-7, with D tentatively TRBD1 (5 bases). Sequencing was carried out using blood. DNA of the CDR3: TGTGCCAGCAGTAGCCCTCGAAAGCAGGGCTACGAGCAGTACTTC. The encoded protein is CASSSPRKQGYEQYF.